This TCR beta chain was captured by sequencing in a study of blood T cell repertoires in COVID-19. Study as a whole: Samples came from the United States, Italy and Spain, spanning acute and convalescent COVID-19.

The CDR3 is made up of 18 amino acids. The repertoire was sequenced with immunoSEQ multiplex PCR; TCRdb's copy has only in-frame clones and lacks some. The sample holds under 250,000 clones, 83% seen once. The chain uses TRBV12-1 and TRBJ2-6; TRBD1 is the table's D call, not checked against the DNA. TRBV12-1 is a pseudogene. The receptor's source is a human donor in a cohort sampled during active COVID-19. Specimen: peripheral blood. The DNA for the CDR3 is TGTGCCAGCAGCTTTGGCGACAGCAGGAGCTCTGGGGCCAACGTCCTGACTTTC. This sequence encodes CASSFGDSRSSGANVLTF.